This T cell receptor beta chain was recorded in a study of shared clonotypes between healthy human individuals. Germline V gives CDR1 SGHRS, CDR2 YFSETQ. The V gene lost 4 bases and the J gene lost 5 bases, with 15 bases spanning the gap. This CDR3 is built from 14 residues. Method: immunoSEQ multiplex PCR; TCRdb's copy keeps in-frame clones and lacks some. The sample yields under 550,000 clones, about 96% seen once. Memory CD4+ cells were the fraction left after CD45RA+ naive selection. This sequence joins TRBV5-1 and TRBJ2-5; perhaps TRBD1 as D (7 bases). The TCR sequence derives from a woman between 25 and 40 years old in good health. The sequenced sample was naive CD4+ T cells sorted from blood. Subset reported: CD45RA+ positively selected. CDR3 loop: CASSRRDSGETQYF. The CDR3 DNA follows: TGCGCCAGCAGCCGACGGGACAGCGGGGAGACCCAGTACTTC.